Each of the 28 T cell receptor beta chains below was sequenced from the same sample in a study of cytotoxic CD8 clonotypes in ibrutinib-treated CLL. Generated by immunoSEQ multiplex PCR, the TCRdb table keeps only in-frame clones and is missing some. This sample has nearly 300,000 clones, with approximately 76% found just once. The specimen comprised PBMCs, sampled at disease progression, from a patient treated with ibrutinib. The source is a human donor with chronic lymphocytic leukemia.

The chain joins TRBV14 to TRBJ2-2; D possibly corresponds to TRBD1 (6 bases). The CDR3 is made up of 16 amino acids. Per germline, CDR1 SGHDN and CDR2 FVKESK. The V end was cut by 4 bases, the J end by 4 bases, with 16 bases between. The CDR3 nucleotides are TGTGCCAGCAGCCTAATCGGGACAATCTTCACCGGGGAGCTGTTTTTT. Translation: CASSLIGTIFTGELFF.

The CDR3 DNA reads TGTGCCACCCGGGACAGGTCGGGGCGAGAGACCCAGTACTTC. It translates to CATRDRSGRETQYF. This chain joins TRBV2 and TRBJ2-5; 8 bases agree with TRBD1. V was clipped by 10 bases and J by 4 bases; unmatched bases: 11. The CDR3 covers 14 residues. Germline V gives CDR1 SNHLY, CDR2 FYNNEI.

This clone was picked up one time. This chain joins TRBV2 and TRBJ2-2; 9 bases align to TRBD2. This CDR3 spans 15 amino acids. Trimming cost V 8 bases and J 6 bases; bases outside gene matches: 10. Germline CDR1 SNHLY, CDR2 FYNNEI. The DNA of the CDR3 is TGTGCCAGCTGCGAGCTAGCGGGAATCCCCGGGGAGCTGTTTTTT. It yields the protein CASCELAGIPGELFF.

V is TRBV7-9 and J is TRBJ2-3; possible D gene TRBD1, 6 bases. Deletions cut 4 bases from V and 6 bases from J, with 8 bases between. Germline V CDR1 and CDR2: SEHNR, FQNEAQ (reference sequence). This CDR3 region has 12 residues. CDR3 nucleotides: TGTGCCAGCAGCTCAGGGGAGGATACGCAGTATTTT. It is translated as CASSSGEDTQYF.

The chain recombines TRBV4-1 with TRBJ2-2; 9 nucleotides line up with TRBD2. Trimming took 0 bases from V and 4 from J; bases not matched to a gene: 6. Germline assignment: CDR1 MGHRA and CDR2 YSYEKL. The CDR3 contains 17 residues. As DNA, the CDR3 is TGCGCCAGCAGCCAAGATCCGCTAGCGGGGATCACCGGGGAGCTGTTTTTT. Amino acid sequence: CASSQDPLAGITGELFF.

This clone was seen more than once but under ten times. V gene TRBV7-2 combines with J gene TRBJ2-1; D might be TRBD1 (5 bases). The V end lost 1 base, the J end lost 6 bases, and 10 bases lay between the germline ends. The CDR3 runs 14 residues. Germline V gene sequence: CDR1 SGHTA, CDR2 FQGNSA. The chain's CDR3 is CASSLGRGSNEQFF. The CDR3 DNA reads as TGTGCCAGCAGCTTAGGAAGGGGAAGCAATGAGCAGTTCTTC.

The rearrangement joins TRBV29-1 to TRBJ2-7, with unresolved D. The germline gives CDR1 SQVTM, CDR2 ANQGSEA. The CDR3 consists of 15 residues. Trimming pared 4 bases from V and 0 bases from J, leaving 16 bases between. CDR3 region: CSVVYGEPTSYEQYF. CDR3 coding DNA: TGCAGCGTTGTTTATGGGGAACCCACCTCCTACGAGCAGTACTTC.

The chain is built from TRBV23-1 and TRBJ2-3; unclear D gene. TRBV23-1 is filed as an ORF, its function uncertain. CDR3 length: 15 amino acids. Trimming removed 4 bases at V and 5 bases at J, with 16 bases between. The CDR3 DNA sequence: TGCGCCAGCAGTCCACTCGGATCCCTGGGAGATACGCAGTATTTT. As protein: CASSPLGSLGDTQYF.

This sequence joins TRBV4-2 and TRBJ1-2; D perhaps matches TRBD1 (6 bases). The V gene's germline CDR1 is LGHNA and CDR2 YNFKEQ. V was shortened by 4 bases and J by 4 bases, with 19 bases between the two germline ends. This CDR3 has 16 amino acids. The CDR3 here is CASSREVRGTGYGYTF. The CDR3, as DNA: TGTGCCAGCAGCCGAGAAGTCAGGGGTACGGGCTATGGCTACACCTTC.

The V and J genes are TRBV2 and TRBJ2-7, with D possibly TRBD2 on 5 matching bases. The germline V gene encodes CDR1 SNHLY and CDR2 FYNNEI. The CDR3 is made up of 11 amino acids. V shed 7 bases and J shed 2 bases, with 6 bases lying between them. This CDR3 reads CASKRTYEQYF. The CDR3 bases are TGTGCCAGCAAGCGGACCTACGAGCAGTACTTC.

This clone was counted only a few times. V gene TRBV25-1 combines with J gene TRBJ1-2; perhaps TRBD1 as D (6 bases). There are 15 residues in the CDR3. Germline V gives CDR1 MGHDK, CDR2 SYGVNS. V was trimmed by 7 bases and J by 7 bases, leaving 22 bases between them. This CDR3 reads CASTPGLWGAPGYTF. The CDR3 region has the DNA TGTGCCAGCACCCCCGGGTTATGGGGGGCACCTGGCTACACCTTC.

V gene TRBV18 combines with J gene TRBJ2-5, with D perhaps matching TRBD1 (6 bases). Germline CDR1 and CDR2: KGHSH and LQKENI. The CDR3 consists of 14 residues. Between the trimmed V and J ends, which lost 2 bases and 0 bases, there was a span of 7 bases. This chain's CDR3 is CASSPGQYQETQYF. Here the CDR3 DNA reads TGTGCCAGCTCACCAGGACAGTACCAAGAGACCCAGTACTTC.

J is TRBJ2-7 and V is TRBV2; TRBD1 matches at 9 bases. The CDR3 extends over 14 amino acids. Trimming took 7 bases from V and 5 from J; bases not matched to a gene: 9. Looked up from germline, CDR1 is SNHLY and CDR2 is FYNNEI. The CDR3 DNA is TGTGCCAGCAATTTGGGACAGGGTGAACACGAGCAGTACTTC. Its translation: CASNLGQGEHEQYF.

V is TRBV5-1 and J is TRBJ2-7; weak D call: TRBD2 (6 bases). V lost 6 bases, J lost 1 base, and 17 bases lay in between. Germline V gives CDR1 SGHRS, CDR2 YFSETQ. The CDR3 has 15 residues. Here the CDR3 DNA reads TGCGCCAGCACCCTCGGGGGAGTACAATCCTACGAGCAGTACTTC. Protein sequence: CASTLGGVQSYEQYF.

The CDR3 here is CASSQAFFSGTGANVLTF. In DNA, the CDR3 is TGCGCCAGCAGCCAAGCTTTTTTCTCGGGAACTGGGGCCAACGTCCTGACTTTC. This chain uses TRBV4-1 with TRBJ2-6; a weak D match, TRBD2 (5 bases). Trimming took 1 base from V and 2 from J, leaving 15 bases between them. The germline V gene has CDR1 MGHRA and CDR2 YSYEKL. The CDR3 covers 18 residues.

This clone was recorded a few times. The gene calls are TRBV7-9 and TRBJ1-1; perhaps TRBD1 as D (6 bases). In germline, CDR1 is SEHNR, CDR2 FQNEAQ (reference sequence). CDR3 length: 13 amino acids. V dropped 2 bases and J dropped 7 bases, with 11 bases sitting between them. The CDR3 sequence: CASSLPGTSEAFF. CDR3 nucleotides: TGTGCCAGCAGCTTACCAGGGACAAGTGAAGCTTTCTTT.

This clone was seen only once. V gene TRBV29-1 combines with J gene TRBJ2-3; a weak D match, TRBD2 (5 bases). This CDR3 has 14 amino acids. V shed 4 bases and J shed 0 bases, with 11 bases lying between them. Germline values: CDR1 SQVTM, CDR2 ANQGSEA. The DNA of the CDR3 is TGCAGCGTTGTAGGGAGTGTTAGCACAGATACGCAGTATTTT. It encodes CSVVGSVSTDTQYF.

The V call is TRBV11-2, the J call TRBJ1-2; 8 bases match TRBD1. The CDR3 sequence is 15 residues long. Germline-derived CDR1 and CDR2 are SGHAT and FQNNGV. Trimming cost V 4 bases and J 2 bases; bases outside gene matches: 6. DNA for the CDR3: TGTGCCAGCAGCTCCGACCAGGGGGCAAACTATGGCTACACCTTC. It is translated as CASSSDQGANYGYTF.

V is TRBV5-5 and J is TRBJ2-7; 7 positions match TRBD2. This CDR3 spans 16 amino acids. CDR1 and CDR2 (germline): SGHKS, YYEKEE (reference sequence). Unmatched junction bases numbered 12, after V lost 4 bases and J lost 2 bases. The CDR3 sequence: CASSMTRLASTYEQYF. Here the CDR3 DNA reads TGTGCCAGCAGCATGACCCGACTAGCCTCGACCTACGAGCAGTACTTC.

The chain combines TRBV5-4 with TRBJ2-5; D might be TRBD2 (6 bases). Germline CDR1 and CDR2: SGHNT and YYREEE (reference sequence). The CDR3 extends over 15 amino acids. Trimming left V 3 bases short and J 3 bases short, with 15 bases between. The CDR3 coding sequence is TGTGCCAGCAGCTCGCCGGGAGCGGCCGAAGAGACCCAGTACTTC. Protein product: CASSSPGAAEETQYF.

CDR3 sequence reads: CAITNLLEGGIRAQTF. The DNA for the CDR3 is TGTGCCATCACCAATCTCTTGGAGGGGGGAATCAGGGCTCAAACCTTC. The chain carries TRBV10-3 and TRBJ1-2; D perhaps matches TRBD1 (6 bases). CDR3 size: 16 residues. Trimming cost V 7 bases and J 14 bases, with 32 bases left between them. Germline V gene sequence: CDR1 ENHRY, CDR2 SYGVKD.

The chain combines TRBV10-3 with TRBJ2-2; the D call may be TRBD1 or TRBD2 (5 bases each). There are 16 residues in the CDR3. The V end was cut by 1 base, the J end by 1 base, with 10 bases between. The germline V gene encodes CDR1 ENHRY and CDR2 SYGVKD. CDR3 region: CAISEFTGGNTGELFF. In nucleotides, the CDR3 is TGTGCCATCAGTGAGTTTACAGGAGGGAACACCGGGGAGCTGTTTTTT.

J is TRBJ2-3 and V is TRBV18; D is perhaps TRBD2 (6 bases). This CDR3 region has 14 residues. Germline assignment: CDR1 KGHSH and CDR2 LQKENI. V was shortened by 2 bases and J by 6 bases, with 12 bases between the two germline ends. The CDR3 loop reads CASSPDSSADTQYF. The CDR3 DNA is TGTGCCAGCTCACCAGACTCTAGCGCGGATACGCAGTATTTT.

This clone was recorded at least ten times. CDR3 region: CASSARQVVGELFF. In DNA form, the CDR3 reads TGTGCCAGCAGCGCTCGACAGGTCGTCGGGGAGCTGTTTTTT. This chain links TRBV9 with TRBJ2-2; tentatively, D is TRBD1 (6 bases). Deletions cut 3 bases from V and 7 bases from J, with 13 bases between. Germline V CDR1 and CDR2: SGDLS, YYNGEE. CDR3 length equals 14 residues.

This clone was seen a few times. The rearrangement joins TRBV12-2 to TRBJ1-2; TRBD1, the D gene given by the table, was not confirmed from the DNA. TRBV12-2 is classified as a pseudogene. This CDR3 spans 14 amino acids. The CDR3 DNA reads as TGTGCAAGTCGCTCCGACATTACTAACTATGGCTACACCTTC. Translating gives CASRSDITNYGYTF.

This clone was observed once. The chain links TRBV7-3 to TRBJ2-5; 10 nucleotides align to TRBD2. There are 15 residues in the CDR3. V was clipped by 5 bases and J by 5 bases; unmatched bases: 8. CDR1 and CDR2 from the germline V gene are SGHTA and FQGTGA. CDR3 DNA: TGTGCCAGCAGCCCGGTACTAGCGGGGAGGGAGACCCAGTACTTC. It is translated as CASSPVLAGRETQYF.

The rearrangement uses TRBV4-1 and TRBJ2-5, with 10 bases fitting TRBD2. The length of the CDR3 is 17 residues. V shed 2 bases and J 2 bases; nucleotides not matched to a gene: 8. The germline CDR1 and CDR2 sequences are MGHRA and YSYEKL. The CDR3 coding sequence is TGCGCCAGCAGCCAACTAGGATTACTAGCGGGGCAAGAGACCCAGTACTTC. Its translation: CASSQLGLLAGQETQYF.

The chain combines TRBV11-2 with TRBJ1-3; 7 nucleotides align to TRBD1. Trimming took 7 bases from V and 9 from J; bases not matched to a gene: 6. Germline V CDR1 and CDR2: SGHAT, FQNNGV. The CDR3 contains 12 residues. CDR3 sequence: CASKGTALTIYF. Written as DNA, the CDR3 is TGTGCCAGCAAAGGGACAGCTCTCACCATATATTTT.